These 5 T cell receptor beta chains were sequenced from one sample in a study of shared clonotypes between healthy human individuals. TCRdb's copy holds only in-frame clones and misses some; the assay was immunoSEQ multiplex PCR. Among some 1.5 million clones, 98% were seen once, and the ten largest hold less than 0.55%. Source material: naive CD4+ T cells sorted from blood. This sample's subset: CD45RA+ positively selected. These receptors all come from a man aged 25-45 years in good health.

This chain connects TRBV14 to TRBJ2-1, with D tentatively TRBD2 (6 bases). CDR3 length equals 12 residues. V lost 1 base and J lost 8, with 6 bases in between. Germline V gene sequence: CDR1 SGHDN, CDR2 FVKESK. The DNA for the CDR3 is TGTGCCAGCAGCCAAGCGGGAGATGAGCAGTTCTTC. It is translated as CASSQAGDEQFF.

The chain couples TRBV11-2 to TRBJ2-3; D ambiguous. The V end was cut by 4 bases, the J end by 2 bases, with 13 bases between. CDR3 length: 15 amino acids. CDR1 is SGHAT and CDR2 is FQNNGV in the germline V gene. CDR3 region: CASSWNRSPTDTQYF. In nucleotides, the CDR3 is TGTGCCAGCAGCTGGAACAGAAGTCCCACAGATACGCAGTATTTT.

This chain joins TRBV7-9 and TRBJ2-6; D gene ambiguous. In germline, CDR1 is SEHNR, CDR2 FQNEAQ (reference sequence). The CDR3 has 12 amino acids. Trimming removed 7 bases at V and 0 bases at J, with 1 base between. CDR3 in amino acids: CASNSGANVLTF. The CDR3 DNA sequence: TGTGCCAGCAACTCTGGGGCCAACGTCCTGACTTTC. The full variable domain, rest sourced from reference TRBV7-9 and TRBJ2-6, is DTGVSQNPRHKITKRGQNVTFRCDPISEHNRLYWYRQTLGQGPEFLTYFQNEAQLEKSRLLSDRFSAERPKGSFSTLEIQRTEQGDSAMYLCASNSGANVLTFGAGSRLTVL.

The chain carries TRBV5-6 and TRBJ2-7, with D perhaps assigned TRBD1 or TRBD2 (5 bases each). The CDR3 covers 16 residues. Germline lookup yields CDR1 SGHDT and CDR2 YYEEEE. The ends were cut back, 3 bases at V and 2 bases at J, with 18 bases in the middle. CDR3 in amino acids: CASSSGSGALAYEQYF. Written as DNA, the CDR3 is TGTGCCAGCAGCTCGGGATCCGGGGCTCTAGCCTACGAGCAGTACTTC.

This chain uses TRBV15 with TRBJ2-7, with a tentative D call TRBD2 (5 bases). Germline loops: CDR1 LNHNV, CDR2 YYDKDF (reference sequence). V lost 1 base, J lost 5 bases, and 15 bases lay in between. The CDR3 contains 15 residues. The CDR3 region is CATSRVGVALDEQYF. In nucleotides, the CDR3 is TGTGCCACCAGCAGAGTCGGGGTTGCGTTGGACGAGCAGTACTTC.